A single sample gave rise to the 21 T cell receptor beta chains below, sequenced in a study of T cells after posttransplantation cyclophosphamide. The table came from immunoSEQ multiplex PCR; TCRdb's copy has only in-frame clones and leaves some out. The sample holds around 43,000 clones, around nine tenths seen once. Sequencing used PBMCs. All receptors come from a woman between 45 and 65 years old in good health and a related stem cell transplant donor.

The CDR3 here is CASSLGRANQPQHF. As DNA, the CDR3 is TGTGCCAGCAGTTTAGGGAGGGCCAATCAGCCCCAGCATTTT. The V call is TRBV28, the J call TRBJ1-5; D is unclear. The ends were cut back, 2 bases at V and 3 bases at J, with 8 bases in the middle. The CDR3 runs 14 residues. The germline V gene encodes CDR1 MDHEN and CDR2 SYDVKM.

V is TRBV5-6 and J is TRBJ2-2; 8 positions agree with TRBD1. Per germline, CDR1 SGHDT and CDR2 YYEEEE. This CDR3 comprises 16 residues. Losses at the gene ends were 2 bases for V and 5 bases for J; bases not matched to a gene: 8. The CDR3 DNA reads TGTGCCAGCAGCTTAGGACAGGGAGTTAGGACCGGGGAGCTGTTTTTT. Translated, it gives CASSLGQGVRTGELFF.

The chain has TRBV5-1 and TRBJ1-4; 9 bases map to TRBD1. This CDR3 comprises 14 residues. Looked up from germline, CDR1 is SGHRS and CDR2 is YFSETQ. Trimming removed 2 bases from V and 7 bases from J; junction bases left unmatched: 3. The CDR3 here is CASSFRDRAEKLFF. CDR3 sequence (DNA): TGCGCCAGCAGCTTCCGGGACAGGGCTGAAAAACTGTTTTTT.

The genes are TRBV9 and TRBJ1-1; possible D gene TRBD1, 5 bases. V gave up 0 bases and J gave up 2 bases, with 11 bases separating them. CDR3 length equals 15 residues. Germline V gene sequence: CDR1 SGDLS, CDR2 YYNGEE. CDR3 nucleotides: TGTGCCAGCAGCGTAGATGGGGGGAGAAACACTGAAGCTTTCTTT. It codes for CASSVDGGRNTEAFF.

This clone came up once. The V gene is TRBV19, the J gene TRBJ1-1; D might be TRBD1 (6 bases). The CDR3 contains 12 residues. The V end lost 6 bases, the J end lost 11 bases, and 16 bases lay between the germline ends. Germline V CDR1 and CDR2: LNHDA, SQIVND (reference sequence). The DNA for the CDR3 is TGTGCCAGTAGCTGGGACACCGGAGAGGCTTTCTTT. This gives the protein CASSWDTGEAFF. The variable domain in full, completed from reference TRBV19 and TRBJ1-1, reads DGGITQSPKYLFRKEGQNVTLSCEQNLNHDAMYWYRQDPGQGLRLIYYSQIVNDFQKGDIAEGYSVSREKKESFPLTVTSAQKNPTAFYLCASSWDTGEAFFGQGTRLTVV.

CDR3 bases: TGTGCCACCAGCAGACCTCCAGGCAATCAGCCCCAGCATTTT. Translation gives CATSRPPGNQPQHF. The V gene is TRBV15, the J gene TRBJ1-5, with D unclear. V was pared by 2 bases and J by 2 bases, with 7 bases between. This CDR3 region has 14 residues. CDR1 is LNHNV, CDR2 YYDKDF, per germline (reference sequence).

The chain is built from TRBV5-4 and TRBJ2-2; D perhaps matches TRBD1 (5 bases). The CDR3 extends over 14 amino acids. V was cut by 3 bases and J by 4 bases, with 10 bases left in between. Germline V gives CDR1 SGHNT, CDR2 YYREEE (reference sequence). The CDR3 is CASSYRLGTGELFF. The DNA of the CDR3 is TGTGCCAGCAGCTACAGGCTTGGCACCGGGGAGCTGTTTTTT. Full variable domain (missing parts from reference TRBV5-4 and TRBJ2-2): ETGVTQSPTHLIKTRGQQVTLRCSSQSGHNTVSWYQQALGQGPQFIFQYYREEENGRGNFPPRFSGLQFPNYSSELNVNALELDDSALYLCASSYRLGTGELFFGEGSRLTVL.

This clone was observed a handful of times. This chain uses TRBV6-1 with TRBJ1-1; TRBD1 might be the D (5 bases). Germline CDR1 is MNHNS and CDR2 is SASEGT. The V and J ends lost 1 base and 4 bases respectively, with 10 bases between them. This CDR3 spans 14 amino acids. The CDR3 loop reads CASSEEGAPTEAFF. The CDR3 region has the DNA TGTGCCAGCAGTGAAGAAGGGGCGCCCACTGAAGCTTTCTTT.

In regard to this clone: The junction and the germline gene differ at one end; a read error may be behind it. This sample includes further DNA sequences coding for the same CDR3. The chain recombines TRBV7-9 with TRBJ1-6; 8 nucleotides line up with TRBD1. Germline-derived CDR1 and CDR2 are SEHNR and FQNEAQ (reference sequence). This CDR3 spans 16 amino acids. The CDR3 loop reads CASSPGQDTFNSPLHF. CDR3 nucleotide sequence: TGTGCCAGCAGCCCGGGACAGGACACTTTTAATTCCCCCCTCCACTTT.

This chain uses TRBV19 with TRBJ2-7; 7 positions match TRBD2. CDR1 and CDR2 (germline): LNHDA, SQIVND (reference sequence). V lost 1 base to trimming and J lost 4 bases; unmatched junction nucleotides: 7. CDR3 length equals 15 residues. The CDR3, as DNA: TGTGCCAGTAGTATAGCGGGCGGGAGCGAATACGAGCAGTACTTC. Translating gives CASSIAGGSEYEQYF.

This clone was recorded only once. The chain employs TRBV6-1 and TRBJ2-5; the D gene is possibly TRBD1 (5 bases). The CDR3 totals 14 residues. Germline V gene lookup returns CDR1 MNHNS and CDR2 SASEGT. Trimming pared 2 bases from V and 5 bases from J, leaving 12 bases between. The CDR3 nucleotides are TGTGCCAGCAGTGAAACATCCAGGGCGGAGACCCAGTACTTC. Amino acids: CASSETSRAETQYF.

This clone turned up a few times. The rearrangement links TRBV25-1 to TRBJ2-2, with 7 bases identical to TRBD1. The CDR3 consists of 16 residues. The J segment lost 5 bases and the V segment lost 4 bases, leaving 10 bases of the junction unmatched. Looked up from germline, CDR1 is MGHDK and CDR2 is SYGVNS. The CDR3 protein is CASSGSGQETTGELFF. Written as DNA, the CDR3 is TGTGCCAGCAGTGGGTCCGGACAGGAGACAACCGGGGAGCTGTTTTTT.

The rearrangement joins TRBV6-1 to TRBJ2-4, with a weak D call TRBD2 (5 bases). Trimming removed 0 bases from V and 0 bases from J, with 18 bases in between. Germline loops: CDR1 MNHNS, CDR2 SASEGT. The CDR3 is 19 amino acids. The CDR3 coding sequence is TGTGCCAGCAGTGAAGCGCTGTCCCGAGCGGAGCGAGCCAAAAACATTCAGTACTTC. It encodes CASSEALSRAERAKNIQYF.

The chain recombines TRBV5-6 with TRBJ2-7; no clear D gene. The CDR3 totals 11 residues. Deletions cut 2 bases from V and 5 bases from J, with 5 bases between. Germline V gene lookup returns CDR1 SGHDT and CDR2 YYEEEE. The CDR3 DNA reads as TGTGCCAGCAGCTTATTAGACGAGCAGTACTTC. Amino acid sequence: CASSLLDEQYF.

The rearrangement links TRBV18 to TRBJ2-7, with TRBD2 matching 10 bases. The CDR3 extends over 14 amino acids. Germline CDR1 is KGHSH and CDR2 is LQKENI. J lost 6 bases, V lost 3 bases, and 5 bases had no gene match. The CDR3 DNA follows: TGTGCCAGCTCACCCGCTAGCGGGAGAGGCGAGCAGTACTTC. It codes for CASSPASGRGEQYF.

The V gene is TRBV5-1, the J gene TRBJ1-1, with 7 bases matching TRBD1. This CDR3 spans 14 amino acids. The V gene end was trimmed by 3 bases and the J gene end by 2 bases; junction bases not matched to a gene: 4. Germline lookup yields CDR1 SGHRS and CDR2 YFSETQ. CDR3 amino acids: CASSSDRANTEAFF. For the CDR3, the DNA is TGCGCCAGCAGCTCAGACAGGGCAAACACTGAAGCTTTCTTT.

The rearrangement joins TRBV11-1 to TRBJ2-2; 9 nucleotides match TRBD2. V trimming: 3 bases; J trimming: 3 bases; junction bases outside the gene matches: 5. This CDR3 region has 16 residues. CDR1 is SGHAT, CDR2 FQDESV, per germline (reference sequence). The chain's CDR3 is CASSFAGGADTGELFF. In DNA form, the CDR3 reads TGTGCCAGCAGCTTTGCGGGGGGGGCCGACACCGGGGAGCTGTTTTTT.

This clone was seen more than once but under ten times. CDR3 amino acids: CASSPAVGTPGTQYF. The CDR3 coding sequence is TGCGCCAGCAGCCCGGCTGTCGGCACCCCAGGGACCCAGTACTTC. The V call is TRBV4-1, the J call TRBJ2-5; D gene uncertain. Between the trimmed V and J ends, which lost 4 bases and 7 bases, there was a span of 19 bases. CDR1 MGHRA and CDR2 YSYEKL come from the germline V gene. The CDR3 totals 15 residues.

V usage is TRBV13 and J usage is TRBJ2-7, with a possible D match to TRBD1 (6 bases). The V end lost 0 bases, the J end lost 4 bases, and 13 bases lay between the germline ends. The CDR3 totals 15 residues. The germline V gene encodes CDR1 PRHDT and CDR2 FYEKMQ (reference sequence). CDR3 bases: TGTGCCAGCAGCTTAGGTCGGTCAGGGGAGTACGAGCAGTACTTC. Translating it yields CASSLGRSGEYEQYF.

V gene TRBV5-1 combines with J gene TRBJ1-3; tentative D call: TRBD1 (6 bases). This CDR3 contains 18 residues. V was trimmed by 4 bases and J by 0 bases, leaving 20 bases between them. Germline CDR1 and CDR2: SGHRS and YFSETQ. The CDR3 nucleotides are TGCGCCAGCAGCCTGAACAGGGACCCGATGCTCTCTGGAAACACCATATATTTT. Amino acid sequence: CASSLNRDPMLSGNTIYF.

The chain recombines TRBV18 with TRBJ1-3; a possible D gene is TRBD1 (6 bases). Trimming took off 2 bases at V and 0 bases at J, with 17 bases between the two ends. This CDR3 comprises 18 residues. CDR1 is KGHSH, CDR2 LQKENI, per germline. The CDR3 protein is CASSPLGTGPSSGNTIYF. As DNA, the CDR3 is TGTGCCAGCTCACCATTGGGAACAGGGCCGAGCTCTGGAAACACCATATATTTT.